This record looks at one TCR beta chain sequence and its context. Its antigen is as yet unknown. This specimen belongs to a study of cytomegalovirus exposure and HLA in healthy donors. Whole-study results and caveats: Later analysis revealed greater clonal expansion in HLA-associated TCR beta chains than in equally common others.

The PCR was carried out with 60 Vbeta primers and 13 Jbeta primers. Measured with immunoSEQ multiplex PCR; TCRdb has only the in-frame clones, and not every one. The sample includes roughly 150,000 clones, 65% to 80% of them seen just once. Per germline, CDR1 MNHEY and CDR2 SMNVEV (reference sequence). V lost 8 bases, J lost 2 bases, and 2 bases stayed unmatched. The CDR3 totals 12 residues. Among the donors, all were healthy bone marrow donors. The chain carries TRBV27 and TRBJ1-2, with 7 bases lining up with TRBD1. The sample taken for sequencing was PBMCs. This receptor was identified in a male donor in good health and CMV-seronegative. CDR3 amino acids: CASRQGNYGYTF. The CDR3 DNA follows: TGTGCCAGCCGACAGGGAAACTATGGCTACACCTTC.